This T cell receptor beta chain is from a study of T-cell memory formation after mild COVID-19. The 5'RACE method, run with constant-segment primers, produced TCR alpha and TCR beta cDNA libraries (carrying sample barcodes and UMIs). TCRdb redid the calling of the 5' RACE reads with MiXCR, one entry per CDR3 protein. Among around 260,000 distinct CDR3 sequences listed, 15% to 20% were seen once. This clonotype was counted a few times. Its antigen is unidentified. The study's findings and limits: Among contracting clones, CD4+ were mainly CM/EM and CD8+ enriched in EMRA. Clones that contracted from day 15 to 85 had balanced CD4/CD8; later expanders were CD4+ biased.

The germline gives CDR1 DFQATT, CDR2 SNEGSKA (reference sequence). Trimming removed 0 bases from V and 4 bases from J; junction bases left unmatched: 5. The CDR3 is made up of 14 amino acids. The chain links TRBV20-1 to TRBJ2-7, with TRBD2 matching over 8 bases. The sequencing input was PBMCs or a T cell subset sorted from them (not recorded which). The sequence was obtained from a man younger than 35 who had mild COVID-19 (a few samples of this study predate the infection). Cell type and time point are not known. Written as DNA, the CDR3 is TGCAGTGCTAGAGATCTGAAGCGGGGGTACGAGCAGTACTTC. The encoded protein is CSARDLKRGYEQYF.